This is a list of T cell receptor beta chains from one sample in a study of cytomegalovirus exposure and HLA in healthy donors. The repertoire was sequenced with immunoSEQ multiplex PCR; TCRdb's copy has only in-frame clones and lacks some. The sample records roughly 290,000 clones, roughly 90% being singletons. The source material was PBMCs. These TCRs come from a woman aged 18-30 years in good health and CMV-seronegative. The CDR3 runs from the conserved cysteine through the conserved F or W.

>TRBV11-2|TRBJ2-7
CASSLGQGANEQYF
>TRBV27|TRBJ2-5
CASSSWTGGTQYF
>TRBV5-5|TRBJ1-5
CASSQTGDSNQPQHF
>TRBV7-3|TRBJ2-3
CASSLYGGAIDTQYF
>TRBV2|TRBJ1-1
CASSPFRGDTEAFF
>TRBV6-1|TRBJ1-1
CASSQGQVMNTEAFF
>TRBV29-1|TRBJ1-2
CSVEDRRGGLNYGYTF
>TRBV11-2|TRBJ2-5
CASSFGLAGEETQYF
>TRBV14|TRBJ2-7
CASSLGDGAYEQYF
>TRBV9|TRBJ1-3
CASSVAGGDSGNTIYF
>TRBV9|TRBJ2-1
CASSAETGLFHNEQFF
>TRBV7-3|TRBJ2-1
CASSSGGAGDEQFF
>TRBV27|TRBJ1-2
CASSLSQAGGVVYGYTF
>TRBV5-1|TRBJ1-1
CASSSSFREGTEAFF
>TRBV29-1|TRBJ1-1
CSVLRQGRHTEAFF
>TRBV21-1|TRBJ1-5
CARRRGPYGSNQPQHF
>TRBV2|TRBJ1-6
CASRVTGSGSPLHF
>TRBV2|TRBJ1-1
CASSGQENTEAFF
>TRBV27|TRBJ1-1
CASRLLSEAHTEAFF
>TRBV11-2|TRBJ2-4
CASSFSQQGPVNF
>TRBV10-3|TRBJ1-2
CAISSTRPGQGAVGYTF
>TRBV9|TRBJ1-2
CASSPRWGPTNYGYTF
>TRBV2|TRBJ2-3
CASRTGGDTQYF
>TRBV4-1|TRBJ1-1
CASSRPGLGGEAFF
>TRBV7-2|TRBJ2-1
CASSSNRDNEQFF
>TRBV6-5|TRBJ1-2
CASSYSRQALNYGYTF
>TRBV5-1|TRBJ2-3
CASSLEGADTQYF
>TRBV2|TRBJ1-2
CASSMDRGPTMRGYTF
>TRBV2|TRBJ2-3
CASSVSAGGDTDTQYF
>TRBV5-1|TRBJ1-1
CASSRETGFTEAFF
>TRBV9|TRBJ2-3
CASSGSQGPTDTQYF
>TRBV9|TRBJ2-3
CASSVGEAQYF
>TRBV25-1|TRBJ2-1
CASSRDREYEQFF
>TRBV11-2|TRBJ1-4
CASSLGGREKLFF
>TRBV9|TRBJ1-3
CASSLGQGPLSGNTIYF
>TRBV7-9|TRBJ1-1
CSSSFPGPDTEAFF
>TRBV19|TRBJ1-5
CASSSQENQPQHF
>TRBV10-3|TRBJ1-2
CAISKYGGLVNGYTF
>TRBV13|TRBJ2-3
CASSLAVDTQYF
>TRBV4-1|TRBJ1-5
CASSQDRAYSNQPQHF
>TRBV6-5|TRBJ1-4
CASSYTNRGGGEKLFF
>TRBV11-2|TRBJ2-7
CASSPGPWAYEQYF
>TRBV7-7|TRBJ2-3
CASSGTGEDTQYF
>TRBV19|TRBJ2-3
CASSPGTSGGALYTDTQYF
>TRBV7-9|TRBJ1-5
CASSPDGDNQPQHF
>TRBV4-1|TRBJ1-1
CASSQDPVEGASVYKNTEAFF
>TRBV5-1|TRBJ1-2
CASSPALNYGYTF
>TRBV18|TRBJ2-1
CASSQGGSYNEQFF
>TRBV29-1|TRBJ2-1
CSVLGDGDNEQFF
>TRBV5-1|-
CASSLPPGQGSYEQYF
>TRBV4-1|TRBJ2-3
CASRPSSSHTTDTQYF
>TRBV9|TRBJ2-3
CASSVGRLAGLDTQYF
>TRBV18|TRBJ2-7
CASSPRTGGMYEQYF
>TRBV2|TRBJ1-6
CASSRQGAYNSPLHF
>TRBV4-1|TRBJ1-5
CASSHLVWIGQGVLQPQHF
>TRBV18|TRBJ2-1
CASSKLLPGGREPDNEQFF
>TRBV10-3|TRBJ1-2
CAISESWGQGSYGYTF
>TRBV6-5|TRBJ2-5
CASRSGGAQETQYF
>TRBV19|TRBJ2-3
CASSRTSGDIALTTDTQYF